This TCR beta chain was retrieved from a study of cytomegalovirus exposure and HLA in healthy donors (dated by TCRdb to the late 2010s). About the investigation overall: A later analysis indicated that the 120 validation repertoires were generated on the platform also employed for the 666 repertoires of the first cohort. The study aimed to test whether signatures of past pathogen exposure could be identified by cataloging public T cell receptors. In addition to the first cohort of roughly 700 subjects, a separate validation cohort of approximately 110 different subjects was used. High-throughput TCR immunosequencing, statistical association of individual TCRs with disease status, and machine learning were combined to predict cytomegalovirus infection status.

The protocol used for the library was the immunoSEQ multiplex PCR assay. In the source study's methods: A statistical classification framework was built to diagnose cytomegalovirus status from the catalog of TCR beta chain sequences. In its TCRdb copy, this immuneACCESS table keeps in-frame sequences only and misses some clones. Where compared with another copy, unresolved V genes explain less than half of these, and the others have no known cause. That table gives V, J and clone size, and the DNA gave D and trimming. The sample table contains over 200,000 clones; only one count was recorded for around 86% of them. Approximately 2% of the sample is held by the ten biggest clonotypes. As concerns this clone: Its antigen has not been determined. No base-level quality is on record; no much larger clone is a single base apart.

The CDR3 measures 15 amino acids from cysteine to phenylalanine. Solely the CDR3 DNA is kept, with 45 bases framed from the first base. Compared with germline, V lacks 3 bases and J lacks 3 bases; bases without a gene match: 8. In the germline V gene (reference sequence), CDR1 corresponds to LNHDA and CDR2 to SQIVND. Paper-wide results and their limitations: In a later analysis, TCRs clustered in the first cohort were found to also tend to co-occur in the 110 or so validation repertoires, with approximately 94% of cluster scores above 0. The authors suggested that the approach could potentially be extended to other disease states and immunological phenotypes. Across donors, most TCR sequences were observed very rarely, whereas some public TCRs were present in many individuals. A later analysis had no HLA typing for the validation cohort, so co-occurrence there was scored across all 120 or so repertoires. The study gave a list of 150 to 200 TCR beta chains associated with cytomegalovirus. In vitro tests confirmed that a few of the cytomegalovirus-associated TCR beta chains recognize cytomegalovirus antigens. The classifier was reported to diagnose cytomegalovirus status with high specificity and sensitivity in both the original and validation cohorts.

Separate from the approximately 700-subject first cohort, the validation cohort of roughly 130 subjects was the group to which the donors belonged. The clonotype originates from a woman under 30 in good health and CMV-seropositive. Recombination connected TRBV19 to TRBJ2-7, and 7 junction bases match TRBD1. Material: PBMCs. Here is the DNA: TGTGCCAGTAGTATCCAAAGGACAGGAAACTACGAGCAGTACTTC. It translates to CASSIQRTGNYEQYF. Where the CDR3 stops, the reference TRBV19 and TRBJ2-7 genes take over; the full variable domain is DGGITQSPKYLFRKEGQNVTLSCEQNLNHDAMYWYRQDPGQGLRLIYYSQIVNDFQKGDIAEGYSVSREKKESFPLTVTSAQKNPTAFYLCASSIQRTGNYEQYFGPGTRLTVT.